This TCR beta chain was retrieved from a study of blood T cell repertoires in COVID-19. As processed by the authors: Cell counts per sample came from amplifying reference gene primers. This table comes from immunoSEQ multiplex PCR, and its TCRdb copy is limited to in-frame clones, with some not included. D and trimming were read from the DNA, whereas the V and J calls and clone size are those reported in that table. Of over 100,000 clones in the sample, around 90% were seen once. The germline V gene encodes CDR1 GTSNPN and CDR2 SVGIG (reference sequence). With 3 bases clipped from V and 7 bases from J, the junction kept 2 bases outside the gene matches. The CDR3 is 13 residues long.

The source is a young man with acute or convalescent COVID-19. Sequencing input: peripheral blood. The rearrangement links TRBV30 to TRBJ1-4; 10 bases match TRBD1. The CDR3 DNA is TGTGCCTGGAGAAGGGACAGGGGTGAAAAACTGTTTTTT. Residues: CAWRRDRGEKLFF.